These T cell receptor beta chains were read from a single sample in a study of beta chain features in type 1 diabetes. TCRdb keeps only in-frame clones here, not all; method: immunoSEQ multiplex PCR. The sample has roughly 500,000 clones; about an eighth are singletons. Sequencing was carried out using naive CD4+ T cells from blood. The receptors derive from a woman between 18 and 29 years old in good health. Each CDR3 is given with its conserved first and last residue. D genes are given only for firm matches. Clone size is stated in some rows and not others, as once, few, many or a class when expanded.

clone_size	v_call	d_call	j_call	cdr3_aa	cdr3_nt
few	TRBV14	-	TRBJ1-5	CASSQGPSQPQHF	TGTGCCAGCAGCCAAGGACCGAGTCAGCCCCAGCATTTT
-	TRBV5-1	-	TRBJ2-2	CASSFGYTGELFF	TGCGCCAGCAGCTTCGGTTACACCGGGGAGCTGTTTTTT
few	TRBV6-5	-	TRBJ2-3	CASSYSSLDTQYF	TGTGCCAGCAGTTACTCTAGTTTGGATACGCAGTATTTT
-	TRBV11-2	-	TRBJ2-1	CASSHRVGGNEQFF	TGTGCCAGCAGCCACAGGGTTGGGGGCAATGAGCAGTTCTTC
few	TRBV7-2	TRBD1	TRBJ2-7	CASTYGQGSYEQYF	TGTGCCAGCACCTACGGACAGGGAAGCTACGAGCAGTACTTC
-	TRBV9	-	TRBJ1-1	CASSVVPVNTEAFF	TGTGCCAGCAGCGTAGTTCCCGTGAACACTGAAGCTTTCTTT
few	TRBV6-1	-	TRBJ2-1	CASSEKQLQFF	TGTGCCAGCAGTGAGAAACAGCTTCAGTTCTTC
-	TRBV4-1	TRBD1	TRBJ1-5	CASSQERDRVQPQHF	TGCGCCAGCAGCCAAGAAAGGGACAGGGTTCAGCCCCAGCATTTT
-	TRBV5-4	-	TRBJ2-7	CASGTGTAPYEQYF	TGTGCCAGCGGGACCGGGACCGCCCCCTACGAGCAGTACTTC
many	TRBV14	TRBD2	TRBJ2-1	CASSQGTSQQFF	TGTGCCAGCAGCCAGGGGACTAGCCAGCAGTTCTTC
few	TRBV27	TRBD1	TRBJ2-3	CASRSVGQGARDTQYF	TGTGCCAGCAGGAGTGTGGGGCAGGGGGCGCGGGATACGCAGTATTTT
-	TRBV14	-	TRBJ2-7	CASSQDRVPYEQYF	TGTGCCAGCAGCCAAGATCGTGTACCCTACGAGCAGTACTTC
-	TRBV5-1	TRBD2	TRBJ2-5	CASSWPDERRGGIYQETQYF	TGCGCCAGCAGCTGGCCCGACGAGAGACGGGGGGGAATTTACCAAGAGACCCAGTACTTC
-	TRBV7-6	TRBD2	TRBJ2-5	CASSFTTSGQETQYF	TGTGCCAGCAGCTTCACGACTAGCGGGCAAGAGACCCAGTACTTC
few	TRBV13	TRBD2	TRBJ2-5	CASSLLAGETQYF	TGTGCCAGCAGCTTGCTAGCGGGAGAGACCCAGTACTTC
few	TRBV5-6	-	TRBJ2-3	CASLSSPPGTQYF	TGTGCCAGCCTTTCCTCTCCCCCCGGAACGCAGTATTTT
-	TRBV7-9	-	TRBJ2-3	CASSLDLLRDRTDTQYF	TGTGCCAGCAGCTTAGACCTCCTCCGGGACCGCACAGATACGCAGTATTTT
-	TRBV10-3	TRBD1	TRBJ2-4	CAISDGRDRGNIQYF	TGTGCCATCAGTGATGGCCGGGACAGGGGGAACATTCAGTACTTC
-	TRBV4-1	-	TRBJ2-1	CASSQYGNTYNEQFF	TGCGCCAGCAGCCAATACGGGAACACCTACAATGAGCAGTTCTTC
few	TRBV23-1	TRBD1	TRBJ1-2	CASISMTGAVSGYTF	TGCGCCAGCATCAGCATGACAGGGGCTGTTAGTGGCTACACCTTC
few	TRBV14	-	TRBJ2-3	CASSQDRSGAQYF	TGTGCCAGCAGCCAAGATCGATCGGGGGCGCAGTATTTT
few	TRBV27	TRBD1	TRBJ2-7	CASRSDRGLYEQYF	TGTGCCAGTCGATCGGACAGGGGGCTGTACGAGCAGTACTTC
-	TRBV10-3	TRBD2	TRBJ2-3	CAISESEAGVGDTQYF	TGTGCCATCAGTGAGTCAGAAGCGGGAGTGGGAGATACGCAGTATTTT
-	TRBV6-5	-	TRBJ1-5	CASSYRTDQPQHF	TGTGCCAGCAGTTACCGCACGGATCAGCCCCAGCATTTT
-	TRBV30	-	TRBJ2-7	CAWDFGGSSYEQYF	TGTGCCTGGGACTTTGGGGGGAGCTCCTACGAGCAGTACTTC
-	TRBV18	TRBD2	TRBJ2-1	CASSPGTSSYNEQFF	TGTGCCAGCTCACCCGGGACTAGCAGCTACAATGAGCAGTTCTTC
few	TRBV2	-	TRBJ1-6	CASKGTVTNSPLHF	TGTGCCAGCAAAGGAACAGTTACGAATTCACCCCTCCACTTT
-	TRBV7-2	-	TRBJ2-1	CASSPPSSYNEQFF	TGTGCCAGCAGCCCTCCGAGTTCCTACAATGAGCAGTTCTTC
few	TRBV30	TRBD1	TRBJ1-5	CAWSPARGRGVGNQPQHF	TGTGCCTGGAGTCCCGCCCGGGGCAGGGGGGTCGGCAATCAGCCCCAGCATTTT
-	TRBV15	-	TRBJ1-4	CATTREGEKLFF	TGTGCCACCACTAGGGAAGGGGAAAAACTGTTTTTT
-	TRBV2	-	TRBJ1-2	CASSGGSYGYTF	TGTGCCAGCAGTGGGGGCAGCTATGGCTACACCTTC
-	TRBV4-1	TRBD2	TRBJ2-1	CASSPIFLAGGHEQFF	TGCGCCAGCAGCCCCATATTTCTAGCGGGAGGCCACGAGCAGTTCTTC
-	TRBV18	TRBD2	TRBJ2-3	CASSRSAGLSTDTQYF	TGTGCCAGCTCACGATCAGCGGGGTTAAGCACAGATACGCAGTATTTT
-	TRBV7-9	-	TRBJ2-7	CASSYTPGGSEQYF	TGTGCCAGCAGCTACACTCCGGGTGGGAGCGAGCAGTACTTC
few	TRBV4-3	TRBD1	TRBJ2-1	CASSQGTGNNEQFF	TGCGCCAGCAGCCAGGGGACAGGAAACAATGAGCAGTTCTTC
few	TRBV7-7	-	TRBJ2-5	CAVGGTETQYF	TGTGCGGTTGGAGGGACAGAGACCCAGTACTTC